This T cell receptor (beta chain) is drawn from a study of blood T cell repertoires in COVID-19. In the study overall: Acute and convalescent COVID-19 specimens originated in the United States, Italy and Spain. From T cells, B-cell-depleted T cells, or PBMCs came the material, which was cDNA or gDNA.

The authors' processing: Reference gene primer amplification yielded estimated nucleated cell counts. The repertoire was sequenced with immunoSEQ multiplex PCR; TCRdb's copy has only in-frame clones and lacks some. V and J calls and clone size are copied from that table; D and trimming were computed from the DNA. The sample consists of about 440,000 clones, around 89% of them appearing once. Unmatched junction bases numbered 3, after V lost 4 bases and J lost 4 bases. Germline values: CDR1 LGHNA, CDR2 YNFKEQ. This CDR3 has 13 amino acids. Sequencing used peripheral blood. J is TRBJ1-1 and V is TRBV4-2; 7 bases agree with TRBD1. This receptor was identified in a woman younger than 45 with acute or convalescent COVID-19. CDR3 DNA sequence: TGTGCCAGCAGCCGAACAGGGGCCACTGAAGCTTTCTTT. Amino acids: CASSRTGATEAFF.